Below, 32 T cell receptor beta chains from the same sample are listed, as sequenced in a study of cytomegalovirus exposure and HLA in healthy donors. The PCR ran on 60 Vbeta and 13 Jbeta primers. The repertoire was sequenced with immunoSEQ multiplex PCR; TCRdb's copy has only in-frame clones and lacks some. The sample lists some 200,000 clones, 70% to 80% occurring once. Source material: PBMCs. All receptors come from a girl aged 2-10 years in good health and CMV-seronegative.

The chain combines TRBV6-1 with TRBJ2-3, with 8 bases fitting TRBD1. There are 18 residues in the CDR3. With 3 bases clipped from V and 2 bases from J, the junction kept 13 bases outside the gene matches. CDR1 MNHNS and CDR2 SASEGT come from the germline V gene. CDR3 residues: CASSDPGPWTGITDTQYF. The DNA for the CDR3 is TGTGCCAGCAGTGACCCCGGCCCCTGGACAGGGATCACAGATACGCAGTATTTT.

The CDR3 region is CASSAVGRENYEQYF. For the CDR3, the DNA is TGTGCCAGCAGTGCTGTCGGGCGGGAGAACTACGAGCAGTACTTC. The chain has TRBV25-1 and TRBJ2-7; 7 bases match TRBD2. J gave up 3 bases and V 4 bases, and 9 bases lay outside the gene matches. The germline V gene encodes CDR1 MGHDK and CDR2 SYGVNS. CDR3 size: 15 residues.

The V and J genes are TRBV9 and TRBJ1-3; possibly TRBD1 for D (6 bases). Looked up from germline, CDR1 is SGDLS and CDR2 is YYNGEE. Trimming cost V 4 bases and J 0 bases, with 23 bases left between them. The CDR3 covers 19 residues. This CDR3 is CASSPGLGAGAFSGNTIYF. In DNA form, the CDR3 reads TGTGCCAGCAGCCCTGGCTTGGGGGCAGGCGCCTTCTCTGGAAACACCATATATTTT. Full variable domain (remainder filled in from reference TRBV9 and TRBJ1-3): DSGVTQTPKHLITATGQRVTLRCSPRSGDLSVYWYQQSLDQGLQFLIQYYNGEERAKGNILERFSAQQFPDLHSELNLSSLELGDSALYFCASSPGLGAGAFSGNTIYFGEGSWLTVV.

The CDR3 nucleotides are TGCGCCAGCAGCGCCCGTACTAGCATCTACGAGCAGTACTTC. Protein product: CASSARTSIYEQYF. The chain uses TRBV4-1 and TRBJ2-7, with TRBD2 as a possible D gene (6 bases). The ends were cut back, 5 bases at V and 3 bases at J, with 14 bases in the middle. Germline-derived CDR1 and CDR2 are MGHRA and YSYEKL. The length of the CDR3 is 14 residues.

The rearrangement joins TRBV18 to TRBJ1-1; tentative D call: TRBD1 (6 bases). The CDR3 is 12 amino acids. V lost 6 bases to trimming and J lost 4 bases, with 9 bases between them. Looked up from germline, CDR1 is KGHSH and CDR2 is LQKENI. CDR3 coding DNA: TGTGCCAGCTCCAGGGGTACCACTGAAGCTTTCTTT. Translated, it gives CASSRGTTEAFF. The full variable domain, its missing parts supplied by reference TRBV18 and TRBJ1-1, is NAGVMQNPRHLVRRRGQEARLRCSPMKGHSHVYWYRQLPEEGLKFMVYLQKENIIDESGMPKERFSAEFPKEGPSILRIQQVVRGDSAAYFCASSRGTTEAFFGQGTRLTVV.

The chain has TRBV5-4 and TRBJ2-7, with 11 bases lining up with TRBD1. This CDR3 is 17 amino acids long. Germline loops: CDR1 SGHNT, CDR2 YYREEE (reference sequence). V lost 0 bases to trimming and J lost 0 bases; unmatched junction nucleotides: 5. The CDR3, as DNA: TGTGCCAGCAGCTTGGGAGGGACAGGGGGAGGCTCCTACGAGCAGTACTTC. Translation gives CASSLGGTGGGSYEQYF.

Only a few counts were recorded for this clone. The chain couples TRBV19 to TRBJ1-3, with 7 bases that match TRBD1. Germline lookup yields CDR1 LNHDA and CDR2 SQIVND (reference sequence). This CDR3 has 17 amino acids. The V segment lost 5 bases and the J segment 0 bases; nucleotides outside the gene matches: 10. The CDR3 spells CASSPTHRTGSGNTIYF. The CDR3 DNA reads as TGTGCCAGTAGTCCCACCCATAGGACAGGCTCTGGAAACACCATATATTTT.

The chain has TRBV7-2 and TRBJ2-7; maybe TRBD2 (6 bases). V was trimmed by 1 base and J by 7 bases, leaving 14 bases between them. Germline V lookup: CDR1 SGHTA, CDR2 FQGNSA. This CDR3 is built from 14 residues. Written as DNA, the CDR3 is TGTGCCAGCAGCTTAGAAATCGGGAGCTCTGAGCAGTACTTC. Residues: CASSLEIGSSEQYF.

The genes are TRBV2 and TRBJ1-5, with unresolved D. Trimming stripped 8 bases from V and 7 bases from J, with 3 bases between. The CDR3 has 9 amino acids. From germline, CDR1 is SNHLY and CDR2 FYNNEI. The CDR3 is CASGQPQHF. Here the CDR3 DNA reads TGTGCCAGCGGCCAGCCCCAGCATTTT.

The V call is TRBV5-1, the J call TRBJ1-2, with TRBD1 identical over 12 bases. The junction had 9 bases not matched to a gene; V was cut back by 4 bases and J by 5 bases. This CDR3 comprises 16 residues. Per the germline V gene, CDR1 is SGHRS and CDR2 is YFSETQ. The CDR3 reads CASSTGGQGARYGYTF. The CDR3 coding sequence is TGCGCCAGCAGCACGGGGGGACAGGGGGCAAGGTATGGCTACACCTTC.

This chain links TRBV19 with TRBJ2-5, with 14 bases fitting TRBD2. The trim removed 5 bases at V and 4 bases at J, leaving 3 bases unmatched. Germline V gives CDR1 LNHDA, CDR2 SQIVND (reference sequence). This CDR3 has 15 residues. CDR3 amino acids: CASSPGLAGGETQYF. In nucleotides, the CDR3 is TGTGCCAGTAGTCCTGGACTAGCGGGGGGAGAGACCCAGTACTTC.

The genes are TRBV28 and TRBJ1-6; 7 bases are a match to TRBD1. CDR3 length equals 19 residues. V shed 3 bases, J shed 5 bases, and the junction held 16 bases outside the gene matches. Germline loops: CDR1 MDHEN, CDR2 SYDVKM. CDR3 loop: CASSFVGTDITGHNSPLHF. CDR3 coding DNA: TGTGCCAGCAGTTTTGTTGGGACAGATATTACCGGTCATAATTCACCCCTCCACTTT.

The chain employs TRBV30 and TRBJ2-3, with a possible D match to TRBD2 (6 bases). The CDR3 has 15 amino acids. V lost 1 base, J lost 0 bases, and 11 bases lay in between. CDR1 is GTSNPN and CDR2 is SVGIG in the germline V gene (reference sequence). The CDR3 sequence is CAWSAGRGSTDTQYF. CDR3 nucleotides: TGTGCCTGGAGTGCCGGGAGAGGGAGCACAGATACGCAGTATTTT.

The chain uses TRBV5-4 and TRBJ2-7; unclear D gene. The CDR3 is 12 residues long. The germline V gene has CDR1 SGHNT and CDR2 YYREEE (reference sequence). V was trimmed by 2 bases and J by 0 bases, leaving 3 bases between them. The CDR3 nucleotides read TGTGCCAGCAGCTTTCACTCCTACGAGCAGTACTTC. It translates to CASSFHSYEQYF.

This chain joins TRBV7-6 and TRBJ1-6; tentatively, D is TRBD1 (6 bases). The CDR3 spans 14 residues. Deletions cut 5 bases from V and 8 bases from J, with 13 bases between. Looked up from germline, CDR1 is SGHVS and CDR2 is FNYEAQ. This CDR3 reads CASSRRTADSPLHF. The CDR3 DNA sequence: TGTGCCAGCAGCCGACGGACAGCGGATTCACCCCTCCACTTT. The full variable domain, its missing parts supplied by reference TRBV7-6 and TRBJ1-6, is GAGVSQSPRYKVTKRGQDVALRCDPISGHVSLYWYRQALGQGPEFLTYFNYEAQQDKSGLPNDRFSAERPEGSISTLTIQRTEQRDSAMYRCASSRRTADSPLHFGNGTRLTVT.

The chain links TRBV5-1 to TRBJ1-3, with 10 bases that match TRBD1. Germline CDR1 and CDR2: SGHRS and YFSETQ. This CDR3 region has 18 residues. V shed 5 bases, J shed 2 bases, and the junction held 13 bases outside the gene matches. Written as DNA, the CDR3 is TGCGCCAGCAGGGAGGGACAGGGGCCCTCCTTTACTGGAAACACCATATATTTT. Its translation is CASREGQGPSFTGNTIYF. The full variable domain, completed using reference TRBV5-1 and TRBJ1-3, is KAGVTQTPRYLIKTRGQQVTLSCSPISGHRSVSWYQQTPGQGLQFLFEYFSETQRNKGNFPGRFSGRQFSNSRSEMNVSTLELGDSALYLCASREGQGPSFTGNTIYFGEGSWLTVV.

CDR3 in DNA: TGCGCCACCTGGGAAGGACAGGGTTATCAGCCCCAGCATTTT. It is translated as CATWEGQGYQPQHF. The chain employs TRBV10-2 and TRBJ1-5, with 8 bases matching TRBD1. V shed 10 bases, J shed 5 bases, and the junction held 10 bases outside the gene matches. The CDR3 contains 14 residues. CDR1 is WSHSY and CDR2 is SAAADI in the germline V gene.

A few counts support this clone. V and J are TRBV6-1 and TRBJ2-7; 9 positions agree with TRBD2. CDR3 length: 13 amino acids. The germline V gene has CDR1 MNHNS and CDR2 SASEGT. The J segment lost 6 bases and the V segment lost 7 bases, leaving 7 bases of the junction unmatched. CDR3 nucleotide sequence: TGTGCCAGCACCCTTAGCGGGAGCCCCGAGCAGTACTTC. Translating it yields CASTLSGSPEQYF.

V is TRBV9 and J is TRBJ2-7; 9 nucleotides align to TRBD2. This CDR3 region has 15 residues. Germline values: CDR1 SGDLS, CDR2 YYNGEE. V trimming: 3 bases; J trimming: 4 bases; junction bases outside the gene matches: 8. In DNA, the CDR3 is TGTGCCAGCAGCGACCCCGGGACTAGCCCTTACGAGCAGTACTTC. It yields the protein CASSDPGTSPYEQYF. Full variable domain (missing parts from reference TRBV9 and TRBJ2-7): DSGVTQTPKHLITATGQRVTLRCSPRSGDLSVYWYQQSLDQGLQFLIQYYNGEERAKGNILERFSAQQFPDLHSELNLSSLELGDSALYFCASSDPGTSPYEQYFGPGTRLTVT.

This rearrangement joins TRBV19 to TRBJ1-5; 8 bases fit TRBD1. The CDR3 extends over 14 amino acids. J lost 5 bases, V lost 5 bases, and 5 bases had no gene match. Germline CDR1 is LNHDA and CDR2 is SQIVND (reference sequence). The CDR3 region is CASSQGQGYQPQHF. CDR3 DNA sequence: TGTGCCAGTAGTCAAGGACAGGGTTATCAGCCCCAGCATTTT.

This clone has more than one count but fewer than ten. The chain carries TRBV1 and TRBJ1-2. TRBV1 is an annotated pseudogene. The CDR3 runs 13 residues. The CDR3 sequence: CTSSPWRTDGYTF. CDR3 nucleotides: TGCACCAGCAGCCCTTGGAGGACGGATGGCTACACCTTC.

This clone was counted between two and nine times. This sequence joins TRBV5-1 and TRBJ2-6; D is unresolved. V was clipped by 1 base and J by 2 bases, with 7 bases between them. The germline V gene encodes CDR1 SGHRS and CDR2 YFSETQ. This CDR3 has 15 residues. The CDR3 DNA sequence: TGCGCCAGCAGCTTGACAGCAACTGGGGCCAACGTCCTGACTTTC. Translated: CASSLTATGANVLTF.

V gene TRBV5-1 combines with J gene TRBJ2-7; 12 nucleotides match TRBD1. The ends lost 4 bases at V and 3 bases at J; junction bases unmatched: 5. Looked up from germline, CDR1 is SGHRS and CDR2 is YFSETQ. The CDR3 extends over 15 amino acids. The CDR3 region is CASSPGQGASYEQYF. For the CDR3, the DNA is TGCGCCAGCAGCCCGGGACAGGGGGCCAGCTACGAGCAGTACTTC.

This chain joins TRBV6-5 and TRBJ2-1; tentative D call: TRBD1 (6 bases). The CDR3 totals 14 residues. Germline loops: CDR1 MNHEY, CDR2 SVGAGI. Trimming took off 8 bases at V and 3 bases at J, with 14 bases between the two ends. This CDR3 reads CASGPGQSYNEQFF. The CDR3 region has the DNA TGTGCCAGCGGACCGGGACAAAGCTACAATGAGCAGTTCTTC.

The chain joins TRBV5-1 to TRBJ2-5, with 9 bases aligning to TRBD2. The J call is in doubt because the DNA end fits TRBJ2-7 better. Per the germline V gene, CDR1 is SGHRS and CDR2 is YFSETQ. The CDR3 consists of 16 residues. Here the CDR3 reads CASSLAGLATTYEQYF. The CDR3 bases are TGCGCCAGCAGCTTGGCAGGACTAGCGACCACCTACGAGCAGTACTTC.

V usage is TRBV12-5 and J usage is TRBJ2-5; D might be TRBD2 (5 bases). Trimming cost V 8 bases and J 11 bases, with 18 bases left between them. This CDR3 is 12 amino acids long. Germline V gene data show CDR1 as LGHNT and CDR2 as FRNRAP. CDR3 coding DNA: TGTGCTAGTTCAGGTCTCGATGGGGAGCAGTACTTC. Protein: CASSGLDGEQYF.

The V and J genes are TRBV6-5 and TRBJ1-1; D unresolved. V lost 2 bases to trimming and J lost 11 bases, with 18 bases between them. Germline values: CDR1 MNHEY, CDR2 SVGAGI. This CDR3 is 14 amino acids long. The CDR3 spells CASSYPEGGGRAFF. CDR3 bases: TGTGCCAGCAGTTACCCAGAAGGAGGAGGAAGGGCTTTCTTT.

The gene calls are TRBV5-4 and TRBJ2-7; no clear D. The V end was cut by 1 base, the J end by 0 bases, with 11 bases between. From germline, CDR1 is SGHNT and CDR2 YYREEE (reference sequence). The CDR3 runs to 15 residues. CDR3 in DNA: TGTGCCAGCAGCTTGTCTTTAGCCGACTCCTACGAGCAGTACTTC. The encoded protein is CASSLSLADSYEQYF.

This chain connects TRBV18 to TRBJ2-6, with D possibly TRBD1 on 6 matching bases. V dropped 1 base and J dropped 0 bases, with 16 bases sitting between them. The length of the CDR3 is 19 residues. Per germline, CDR1 KGHSH and CDR2 LQKENI. Here the CDR3 DNA reads TGTGCCAGCTCACCACGAGGCATCACAGGGCTCTCTGGGGCCAACGTCCTGACTTTC. Residues: CASSPRGITGLSGANVLTF.

The chain employs TRBV19 and TRBJ2-1; 11 bases agree with TRBD2. Trimming removed 3 bases from V and 9 bases from J; junction bases left unmatched: 4. The germline CDR1 and CDR2 sequences are LNHDA and SQIVND (reference sequence). The CDR3 totals 14 residues. For the CDR3, the DNA is TGTGCCAGTAGTATCACTAGCGGGAGTGCTGAGCAGTTCTTC. Its translation is CASSITSGSAEQFF.

The gene calls are TRBV2 and TRBJ1-2; 8 nucleotides align to TRBD1. Losses at the gene ends were 11 bases for V and 8 bases for J; bases not matched to a gene: 16. Germline V lookup: CDR1 SNHLY, CDR2 FYNNEI. The CDR3 is 14 amino acids. The DNA of the CDR3 is TGTGCCTGCTTAGATCAGGACAGGGCGGGCGGCTACACCTTC. Its protein product is CACLDQDRAGGYTF.

This chain uses TRBV6-1 with TRBJ1-4; 8 bases are a match to TRBD1. In germline, CDR1 is MNHNS, CDR2 SASEGT. V shed 2 bases and J 8 bases; nucleotides not matched to a gene: 10. The CDR3 totals 16 residues. The CDR3 nucleotides read TGTGCCAGCAGTGAAAGAGGAGGGACAGGAATAGAAAAACTGTTTTTT. Translation: CASSERGGTGIEKLFF.